This TCR beta chain was captured in a study of T cells in Graves' hyperthyroidism and ophthalmopathy. RNA transcripts gave rise to amplified TCR beta CDR3 regions. HTBI primers drove first-round RT-PCR of the TCR CDR3. Via MiXCR, TCRdb re-called the multiplex PCR reads, giving one row per CDR3 protein. The sample consists of under 700,000 distinct CDR3 sequences, 16% of them appearing once. The CDR3 covers 15 residues. V lost 3 bases to trimming and J lost 4 bases; unmatched junction nucleotides: 6. The V and J genes are TRBV5-7 and TRBJ2-5, with TRBD1 identical over 10 bases. TRBV5-7 is an ORF, with its function uncertain. The receptor was isolated from a woman under 30 with Graves' hyperthyroidism. The source material was blood. CDR3 bases: TGTGCCAGCAGCTGCGACAGGGGGCGTCGAGAGACCCAGTACTTC. It is translated as CASSCDRGRRETQYF.